This passage covers 18 T cell receptor beta chains from one sample sequenced in a study of blood T cell repertoires in COVID-19. Clones were sequenced by immunoSEQ multiplex PCR, and TCRdb holds only the in-frame ones, with some missing. The sample has 65,000 to 85,000 clones, around 90% seen once; the top ten hold about 7%. Sequencing used peripheral blood. The receptors were gathered from a human donor in a cohort sampled during active COVID-19.

The rearrangement uses TRBV19 and TRBJ2-2; the match to TRBD2 covers 10 bases. Per the germline V gene, CDR1 is LNHDA and CDR2 is SQIVND (reference sequence). The CDR3 covers 15 residues. The V and J ends lost 5 bases and 6 bases, in that order; junction bases with no gene match: 6. The CDR3 loop is CASSPFSGGAGELFF. For the CDR3, the DNA is TGTGCCAGTAGTCCCTTCAGCGGGGGGGCCGGGGAGCTGTTTTTT.

The J gene is TRBJ1-2, the V gene TRBV27, with D tentatively TRBD1 (6 bases). The germline V gene encodes CDR1 MNHEY and CDR2 SMNVEV (reference sequence). Trimming removed 5 bases at V and 5 bases at J, with 15 bases between. The CDR3 totals 14 residues. As DNA, the CDR3 is TGTGCCAGCAGTCGTCAGGGGACACATTATGGCTACACCTTC. Residues: CASSRQGTHYGYTF.

This clone was seen only once. The CDR3 DNA reads TGTGCCAGCAGTTACTCCGGTCGATCTGGAAACACCATATATTTT. Translated: CASSYSGRSGNTIYF. This chain joins TRBV6-6 and TRBJ1-3; no clear D. Germline CDR1 MNHNY, CDR2 SVGAGI (reference sequence). Trimming removed 0 bases from V and 1 base from J, with 7 bases in between. CDR3 length: 15 amino acids.

The chain carries TRBV11-2 and TRBJ2-1; TRBD2 matches 9 bases. J gave up 0 bases and V 7 bases, and 4 bases lay outside the gene matches. CDR3 size: 15 residues. CDR1 is SGHAT and CDR2 is FQNNGV in the germline V gene. In DNA form, the CDR3 reads TGTGCCAGCACCCAGGGACTAGCCTCCTACAATGAGCAGTTCTTC. It yields the protein CASTQGLASYNEQFF.

V and J are TRBV7-9 and TRBJ1-3; D remains ambiguous. V was cut by 5 bases and J by 0 bases, with 8 bases left in between. Germline CDR1 SEHNR, CDR2 FQNEAQ (reference sequence). The CDR3 is 14 amino acids. The CDR3 spells CASSREDSGNTIYF. CDR3 coding DNA: TGTGCCAGCAGCCGGGAAGACTCTGGAAACACCATATATTTT. The full variable domain, completed using reference TRBV7-9 and TRBJ1-3, is DTGVSQNPRHKITKRGQNVTFRCDPISEHNRLYWYRQTLGQGPEFLTYFQNEAQLEKSRLLSDRFSAERPKGSFSTLEIQRTEQGDSAMYLCASSREDSGNTIYFGEGSWLTVV.

J is TRBJ1-2 and V is TRBV6-6; 7 nucleotides align to TRBD1. Per germline, CDR1 MNHNY and CDR2 SVGAGI (reference sequence). The length of the CDR3 is 16 residues. V lost 4 bases to trimming and J lost 8 bases; unmatched junction nucleotides: 16. The chain's CDR3 is CASSFLTGTHDWGYTF. The CDR3 DNA reads as TGTGCCAGCAGTTTCCTGACAGGGACCCACGATTGGGGCTACACCTTC.

The chain uses TRBV7-2 and TRBJ2-5, with 10 bases fitting TRBD2. Trimming cost V 7 bases and J 1 base; bases outside gene matches: 9. Germline V gene data show CDR1 as SGHTA and CDR2 as FQGNSA. There are 16 residues in the CDR3. DNA for the CDR3: TGTGCCAGCAATATACTAGCGGGGACTCTCCAAGAGACCCAGTACTTC. Translation: CASNILAGTLQETQYF.

The rearrangement joins TRBV5-1 to TRBJ2-5; 8 nucleotides agree with TRBD1. The germline CDR1 and CDR2 sequences are SGHRS and YFSETQ. Trimming at V came to 4 bases and at J to 5 bases, leaving 7 bases not matched to a gene. The CDR3 has 14 amino acids. The CDR3 here is CASSDTGGSETQYF. The CDR3, as DNA: TGCGCCAGCAGCGATACAGGGGGAAGCGAGACCCAGTACTTC.

J is TRBJ2-3 and V is TRBV7-4; no clear D. This CDR3 spans 17 amino acids. V was shortened by 1 base and J by 0 bases, with 14 bases between the two germline ends. Germline V gene data show CDR1 as SGHVT and CDR2 as SQSDAQ. For the CDR3, the DNA is TGTGCCAGCAGCTTAGGCTTGCGGCCACCTAGCACAGATACGCAGTATTTT. Its translation: CASSLGLRPPSTDTQYF.

The gene calls are TRBV7-2 and TRBJ2-7, with 7 bases that match TRBD1. CDR3 length: 12 residues. Losses at the gene ends were 5 bases for V and 6 bases for J; bases not matched to a gene: 4. Germline CDR1 reads SGHTA; CDR2 reads FQGNSA. CDR3 amino acids: CASSLDRAEQYF. The CDR3 DNA sequence: TGTGCCAGCAGCCTCGACAGGGCCGAGCAGTACTTC.

The chain joins TRBV5-1 to TRBJ2-1, with TRBD1 matching 7 bases. With V trimmed by 3 bases and J by 6 bases, 0 bases remained unmatched. This CDR3 region has 12 residues. The V gene's germline CDR1 is SGHRS and CDR2 YFSETQ. The CDR3 region is CASSWDSNEQFF. CDR3 DNA: TGCGCCAGCAGCTGGGACAGCAATGAGCAGTTCTTC.

The rearrangement links TRBV5-1 to TRBJ2-7; TRBD1 aligns across 12 bases. The germline V gene has CDR1 SGHRS and CDR2 YFSETQ. V trimming: 4 bases; J trimming: 5 bases; junction bases outside the gene matches: 4. The CDR3 is 14 residues long. The CDR3 DNA is TGCGCCAGCAGCCAGGGACAGGGGGCGGACGAGCAGTACTTC. Translating gives CASSQGQGADEQYF.

This clone was observed a single time. V usage is TRBV3-1 (or the pseudogene TRBV3-2) and J usage is TRBJ1-2, with D perhaps TRBD1 (5 bases). The CDR3 consists of 13 residues. The germline V and J ends were trimmed by 1 base and 8 bases, with 11 bases remaining between them. Per the germline V gene, CDR1 is LGHDT and CDR2 is YNNKEL (reference sequence). The CDR3 is CASSQVPGGGYTF. CDR3 DNA sequence: TGTGCCAGCAGCCAAGTCCCCGGGGGGGGCTACACCTTC.

The chain is built from TRBV12-5 and TRBJ1-5; D gene uncertain. This CDR3 comprises 20 residues. Trimming took off 2 bases at V and 0 bases at J, with 23 bases between the two ends. CDR1 is LGHNT, CDR2 FRNRAP, per germline. CDR3 in amino acids: CASGLTPISRGETSNQPQHF. CDR3 sequence (DNA): TGTGCTAGTGGTTTGACTCCCATCTCGCGAGGTGAAACTAGCAATCAGCCCCAGCATTTT.

The chain is built from TRBV11-3 and TRBJ1-1; TRBD1 might be the D (5 bases). The V end was cut by 1 base, the J end by 2 bases, with 8 bases between. The length of the CDR3 is 14 residues. In germline, CDR1 is SGHNT, CDR2 YENEEA. The CDR3 DNA reads TGTGCCAGCAGCTTAGGTCAGGGAAACACTGAAGCTTTCTTT. The encoded protein is CASSLGQGNTEAFF. The variable domain in full, completed from reference TRBV11-3 and TRBJ1-1, reads EAGVVQSPRYKIIEKKQPVAFWCNPISGHNTLYWYLQNLGQGPELLIRYENEEAVDDSQLPKDRFSAERLKGVDSTLKIQPAELGDSAVYLCASSLGQGNTEAFFGQGTRLTVV.

The V gene is TRBV3-1 (or the pseudogene TRBV3-2), the J gene TRBJ2-7, with TRBD2 matching 8 bases. Germline CDR1 LGHDT, CDR2 YNNKEL (reference sequence). The V and J ends lost 4 bases and 3 bases, in that order; junction bases with no gene match: 5. The CDR3 is 14 residues long. The CDR3 DNA is TGTGCCAGCAGCCTCGCGGGGGGCGGCTACGAGCAGTACTTC. It specifies CASSLAGGGYEQYF.

This chain connects TRBV11-2 to TRBJ2-3, with 14 nucleotides matching TRBD2. CDR3 size: 18 residues. The trim removed 3 bases at V and 0 bases at J, leaving 5 bases unmatched. From germline, CDR1 is SGHAT and CDR2 FQNNGV. The CDR3 DNA follows: TGTGCCAGCAGCTTGACTAGCGGGGGGGACCCTAGCACAGATACGCAGTATTTT. Translation gives CASSLTSGGDPSTDTQYF.

This chain uses TRBV7-9 with TRBJ1-5, with D hard to call. The CDR3 contains 19 residues. Per the germline V gene, CDR1 is SEHNR and CDR2 is FQNEAQ (reference sequence). Trimming cost V 2 bases and J 0 bases, with 20 bases left between them. The chain's CDR3 is CASSLFSGVHGSSNQPQHF. In DNA, the CDR3 is TGTGCCAGCAGCTTATTCAGCGGGGTCCATGGGTCTAGCAATCAGCCCCAGCATTTT.